This T cell receptor beta chain was observed in a study of Ad26.COV2.S vaccination and SARS-CoV-2 variants. Data came from immunoSEQ multiplex PCR; TCRdb stores just in-frame clones and leaves some out. The sample records roughly 380,000 clones, roughly 90% being singletons. Described treatment: some 20 received Ad26.COV2.S at low or high dose, single or two shots; five or six received placebo; per-sample allocation not given. Specimens were obtained on day 63 following the first vaccine or placebo injection. This CDR3 spans 13 amino acids. V was trimmed by 7 bases and J by 6 bases, leaving 12 bases between them. Germline V lookup: CDR1 ENHRY, CDR2 SYGVKD.

The sequence was obtained from a person aged 18-60 years who received the Ad26.COV2.S COVID-19 vaccine or a placebo. Sequenced here: peripheral blood, sampled in a trial of Ad26.COV2.S vaccine versus placebo. V and J are TRBV10-3 and TRBJ2-2; tentative D call: TRBD2 (6 bases). The CDR3 sequence: CAIIGGEAGELFF. As DNA, the CDR3 is TGTGCCATCATCGGGGGTGAGGCCGGGGAGCTGTTTTTT.